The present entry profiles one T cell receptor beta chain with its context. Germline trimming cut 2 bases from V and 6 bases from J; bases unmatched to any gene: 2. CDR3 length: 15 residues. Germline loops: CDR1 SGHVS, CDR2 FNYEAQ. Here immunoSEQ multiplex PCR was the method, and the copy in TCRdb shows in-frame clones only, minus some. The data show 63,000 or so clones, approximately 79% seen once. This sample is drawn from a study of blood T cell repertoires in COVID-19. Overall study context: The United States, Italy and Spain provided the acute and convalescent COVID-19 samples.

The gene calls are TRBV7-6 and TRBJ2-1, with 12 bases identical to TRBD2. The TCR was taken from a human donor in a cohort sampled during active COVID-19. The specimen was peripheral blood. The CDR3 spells CASSLRLAGVNEQFF. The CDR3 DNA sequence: TGTGCCAGCAGCTTACGACTAGCGGGAGTCAATGAGCAGTTCTTC.